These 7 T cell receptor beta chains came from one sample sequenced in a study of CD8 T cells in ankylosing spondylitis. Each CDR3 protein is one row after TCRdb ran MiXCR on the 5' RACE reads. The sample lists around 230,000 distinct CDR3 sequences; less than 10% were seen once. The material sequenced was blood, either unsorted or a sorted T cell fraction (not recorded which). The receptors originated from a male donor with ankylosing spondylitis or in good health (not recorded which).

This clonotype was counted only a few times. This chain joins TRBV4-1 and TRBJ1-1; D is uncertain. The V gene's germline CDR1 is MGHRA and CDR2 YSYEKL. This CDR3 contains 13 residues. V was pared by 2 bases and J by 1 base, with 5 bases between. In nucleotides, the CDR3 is TGCGCCAGCAGCCAACGGGGGAACACTGAAGCTTTCTTT. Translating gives CASSQRGNTEAFF.

The CDR3 bases are TGTGCCAGCAGTTACTCGGGACAGGGGAACGGCGGCTACACCTTC. It encodes CASSYSGQGNGGYTF. This chain links TRBV6-2 or TRBV6-3 with TRBJ1-2, with TRBD1 identical over 10 bases. The length of the CDR3 is 15 residues. J gave up 8 bases and V 0 bases, and 6 bases lay outside the gene matches. Germline V gives CDR1 MNHEY, CDR2 SVGEGT.

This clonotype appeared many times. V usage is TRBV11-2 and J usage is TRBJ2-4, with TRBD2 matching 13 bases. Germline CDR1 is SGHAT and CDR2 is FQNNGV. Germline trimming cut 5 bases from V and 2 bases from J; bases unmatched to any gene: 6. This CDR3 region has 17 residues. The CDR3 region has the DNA TGTGCCAGCAGCCTAGGGACTAGCGGGATAACCAAAAACATTCAGTACTTC. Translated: CASSLGTSGITKNIQYF. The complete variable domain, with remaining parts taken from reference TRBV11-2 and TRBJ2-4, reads EAGVAQSPRYKIIEKRQSVAFWCNPISGHATLYWYQQILGQGPKLLIQFQNNGVVDDSQLPKDRFSAERLKGVDSTLKIQPAKLEDSAVYLCASSLGTSGITKNIQYFGAGTRLSVL.

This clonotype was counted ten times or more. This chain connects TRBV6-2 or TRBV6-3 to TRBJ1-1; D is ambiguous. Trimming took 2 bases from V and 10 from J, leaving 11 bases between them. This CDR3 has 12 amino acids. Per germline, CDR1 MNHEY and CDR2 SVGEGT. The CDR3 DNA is TGTGCCAGCAGTTACGCGGAAAGGAGAGCTTTCTTT. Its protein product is CASSYAERRAFF.

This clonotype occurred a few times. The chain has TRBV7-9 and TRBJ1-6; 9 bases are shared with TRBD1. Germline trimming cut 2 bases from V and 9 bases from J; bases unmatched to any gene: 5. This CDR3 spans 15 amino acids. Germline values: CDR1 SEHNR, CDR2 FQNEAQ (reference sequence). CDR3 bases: TGTGCCAGCAGCTTATCGAGGACAGGGGCTTCACCCCTCCACTTT. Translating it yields CASSLSRTGASPLHF.

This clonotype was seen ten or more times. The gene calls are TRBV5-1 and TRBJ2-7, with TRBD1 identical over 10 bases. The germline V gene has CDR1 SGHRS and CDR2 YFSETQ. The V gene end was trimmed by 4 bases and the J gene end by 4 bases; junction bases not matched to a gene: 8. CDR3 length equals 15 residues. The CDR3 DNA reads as TGCGCCAGCAGCCCCCTTGGACAGGGGGTTTACGAGCAGTACTTC. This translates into CASSPLGQGVYEQYF.

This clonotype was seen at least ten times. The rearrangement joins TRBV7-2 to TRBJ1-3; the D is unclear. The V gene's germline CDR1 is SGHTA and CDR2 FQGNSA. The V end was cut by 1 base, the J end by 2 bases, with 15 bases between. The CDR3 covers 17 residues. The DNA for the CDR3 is TGTGCCAGCAGCTTAGGAGGAGTAGGCTCGACTGGAAACACCATATATTTT. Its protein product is CASSLGGVGSTGNTIYF.